This T cell receptor beta chain was identified during a study of vaccination and CD4 T cells after COVID-19. Study-level background: Either the Pfizer-BioNTech BNT162b2 or Moderna mRNA-1273 vaccine was given as two doses. Study results and limitations: Spike mono-reactivity applied to 304 of 307 vaccine-specific clones detected in convalescent patients.

Described treatment: approximately 9-day PBMC culture with coronavirus spike peptide pools or control peptides (ViraFEST assay). With the Oncomine TCR Beta short-read assay, DNA from cultured CD4+ T cells was sequenced. A single record per CDR3 protein comes from TCRdb applying MiXCR to the PCR reads. The sample includes about 20,000 distinct CDR3 sequences, 50% to 65% seen only once; the top ten take around 8%. As to this clonotype: What it binds is not known.

Looked up from germline, CDR1 is SGHAT and CDR2 is FQNNGV. Trimming left V 3 bases short and J 3 bases short, with 11 bases between. The CDR3 is made up of 15 amino acids. Sequenced material: CD4+ T cells from blood, cultured in vitro. The rearrangement joins TRBV11-2 to TRBJ2-2, with D perhaps matching TRBD2 (5 bases). This TCR derives from a human donor who had recovered from COVID-19. DNA of the CDR3: TGTGCCAGCAGCTTGCTAGCAGTCTACACCGGGGAGCTGTTTTTT. It translates to CASSLLAVYTGELFF.